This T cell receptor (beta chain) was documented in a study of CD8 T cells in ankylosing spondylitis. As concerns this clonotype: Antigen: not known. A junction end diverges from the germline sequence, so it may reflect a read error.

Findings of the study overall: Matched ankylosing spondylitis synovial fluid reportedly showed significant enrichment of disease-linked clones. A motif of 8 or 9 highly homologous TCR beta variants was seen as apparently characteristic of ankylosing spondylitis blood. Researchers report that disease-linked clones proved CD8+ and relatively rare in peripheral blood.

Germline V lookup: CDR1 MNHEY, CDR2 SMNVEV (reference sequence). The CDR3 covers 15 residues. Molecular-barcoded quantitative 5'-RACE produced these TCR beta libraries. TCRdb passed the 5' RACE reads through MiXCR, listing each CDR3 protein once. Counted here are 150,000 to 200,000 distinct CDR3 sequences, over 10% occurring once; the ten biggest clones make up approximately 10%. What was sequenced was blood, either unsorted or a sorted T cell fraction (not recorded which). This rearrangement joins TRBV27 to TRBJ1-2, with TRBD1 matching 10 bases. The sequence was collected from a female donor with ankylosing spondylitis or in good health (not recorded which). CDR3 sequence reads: CTSSWGTGVGYGYTF. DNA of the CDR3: TGTACCAGCAGTTGGGGGACAGGGGTGGGCTATGGCTACACCTTC.